The clone carrying this TCR beta chain was observed many times. This sample stems from a study of neurological immune-mediated disorders. TCRdb re-called the 5' RACE reads through MiXCR, storing one row per CDR3 protein. The sample records 35,000 to 40,000 distinct CDR3 sequences, roughly 7% being singletons. J gave up 3 bases and V 8 bases, and 4 bases lay outside the gene matches. The CDR3 contains 12 residues. The germline gives CDR1 ENHRY, CDR2 SYGVKD. The source of this sequence is a woman between 40 and 55 years old in good health. Sequencing was carried out using PBMCs. The chain carries TRBV10-3 and TRBJ2-7; TRBD2 matches at 7 bases. CDR3 residues: CAISGGGYEQYF. CDR3 sequence (DNA): TGTGCCATCTCGGGGGGAGGCTACGAGCAGTACTTC.